These T cell receptor beta chains were read from a single sample in a study of identical twins. TCRdb processed the 5' RACE reads anew with MiXCR; each CDR3 protein has one entry. Among roughly 540,000 distinct CDR3 sequences listed, 20% to 25% were seen once. The same sample was also used in a study of T cells expressing NK-cell markers.

Sequenced sample: CD4+ T cells sorted from blood. These TCRs come from a woman aged 18-35 years in good health. Each CDR3 is given with its conserved first and last residue. Fields, in order: V gene, D gene, CDR3 protein. A D gene is named only where the DNA matches it firmly.

V: TRBV30
D: NA
CDR3: CAWSSGPTQYF

V: TRBV5-1
D: NA
CDR3: CASSWDGQPEPQHF

V: TRBV20-1
D: NA
CDR3: CSALRDSGNQPQHF

V: TRBV5-1
D: TRBD1
CDR3: CASSTSGGAITYF

V: TRBV7-2
D: NA
CDR3: CASSSRWAGELFF

V: TRBV20-1
D: TRBD1
CDR3: CSASSGTGFYEQYF

V: TRBV12-3/TRBV12-4
D: TRBD2
CDR3: CASRTGLLDHNEQFF

V: TRBV3-1
D: NA
CDR3: CASSPEIGLGYEQYF

V: TRBV20-1
D: NA
CDR3: CSATQGRVGVFF

V: TRBV20-1
D: NA
CDR3: CSARLGLWNTEAFF

V: TRBV6-1
D: NA
CDR3: CASREGTPSSEQYF

V: TRBV20-1
D: NA
CDR3: CSARVPRRVPNEQFF

V: TRBV3-1
D: TRBD1
CDR3: CASRHRDRGNEQFF

V: TRBV4-3
D: TRBD2
CDR3: CASSQGGGNTGELFF

V: TRBV12-3/TRBV12-4
D: TRBD2
CDR3: CASRPTSGGAREQFF

V: TRBV29-1
D: NA
CDR3: CSVGGYSNQPQHF

V: TRBV9
D: NA
CDR3: CASSVALGGYGYTF

V: TRBV19
D: TRBD1
CDR3: CASSMENRGSYTF

V: TRBV3-1
D: TRBD2
CDR3: CASSQGLAARTDTQYF

V: TRBV18
D: TRBD2
CDR3: CASSPVGLAVETQYF

V: TRBV2
D: NA
CDR3: CACSPGLRAAAKRDEQYF

V: TRBV6-5
D: TRBD2
CDR3: CASSYAGGRDTQYF

V: TRBV4-3
D: NA
CDR3: CASSQGGVSSYEQYF

V: TRBV6-1
D: TRBD1
CDR3: CASSEEGGSYYEQYF

V: TRBV11-2
D: NA
CDR3: CASSLAAGDLYEQYF

V: TRBV24-1
D: NA
CDR3: CATSRAEDEQFF

V: TRBV6-2/TRBV6-3
D: NA
CDR3: CASSSIHREQETQYF

V: TRBV4-3
D: NA
CDR3: CASSQDPETTYEQYF

V: TRBV20-1
D: TRBD1
CDR3: CSAPGRGETQYF

V: TRBV12-3/TRBV12-4
D: NA
CDR3: CASRGGGSGANVLTF

V: TRBV5-4
D: NA
CDR3: CASSFGGSSTNEKLFF

V: TRBV20-1
D: TRBD2
CDR3: CSAGGGRQQGEQYF

V: TRBV5-1
D: TRBD1
CDR3: CASSLGTGEDGYTF

V: TRBV10-3
D: TRBD1
CDR3: CAIGTGDGYTF

V: TRBV7-2
D: TRBD2
CDR3: CASSFREAGELFF

V: TRBV29-1
D: TRBD2
CDR3: CSVFPRGDGETQYF

V: TRBV19
D: TRBD1
CDR3: CASRSPTGGSQPQHF

V: TRBV5-1
D: NA
CDR3: CASSQGTSSSYEQYF

V: TRBV24-1
D: NA
CDR3: CATSDSKNEQFF

V: TRBV11-2
D: NA
CDR3: CASSLVGASGGGAYEQYF

V: TRBV9
D: TRBD2
CDR3: CASSAGRVNTGELFF

V: TRBV20-1
D: NA
CDR3: CSARTPSDEKLFF

V: TRBV10-3
D: NA
CDR3: CAISESMGVADTQYF

V: TRBV5-1
D: NA
CDR3: CASSLLPRTYEQYF

V: TRBV20-1
D: TRBD2
CDR3: CSAPLLAGSGETQYF

V: TRBV15
D: NA
CDR3: CATSRLLDTPEAFF

V: TRBV10-3
D: NA
CDR3: CAITPIGRNSPLHF

V: TRBV6-5
D: NA
CDR3: CASSYSRWSPNEKLFF

V: TRBV7-9
D: NA
CDR3: CASSLEVEKLFF